This TCR beta chain was captured by sequencing in a study of cytomegalovirus exposure and HLA in healthy donors. Study observations and caveats: Rarity held for most TCR sequences, but there were some public TCRs that occurred in many donors. Data from an earlier analysis indicated that most TCR beta V segments were productive either about 90% or about 30% of the time. In vitro experiments confirmed that three CMV-associated chains were specific for CMV antigens.

A note on this clone: What it recognizes is unknown.

This CDR3 has 15 amino acids. Germline V gene lookup returns CDR1 LNHDA and CDR2 SQIVND (reference sequence). Trimming shortened V by 4 bases and J by 4 bases, and 16 bases separated the two germline ends. PCR employed 60 Vbeta and 13 Jbeta primers. Only in-frame clones appear in the TCRdb table, and some are missing; sequencing was by immunoSEQ multiplex PCR. The repertoire holds around 130,000 clones, with around 83% as singletons. Likely unrecorded immune exposures existed in these nominally healthy donors. The chain couples TRBV19 to TRBJ1-1; maybe TRBD1 (6 bases). Sequencing input: PBMCs. The clonotype originates from a woman between 18 and 29 years old in good health and CMV-seropositive. CDR3 sequence: CASSSGGYGRTEAFF. The DNA of the CDR3 is TGTGCCAGTAGTAGTGGGGGCTATGGACGCACTGAAGCTTTCTTT.